The present entry profiles one TCR beta chain with its context. Its antigen is unidentified. The sample belongs to a study of T-cell memory formation after mild COVID-19. Study-wide results and caveats: Clones that got smaller from day 15 to 85 had even CD4/CD8, while clones growing later tipped toward CD4+.

V lost 4 bases and J lost 3, with 12 bases in between. The CDR3 sequence is 14 residues long. Using its own MiXCR run on the 5' RACE reads, TCRdb lists one record per CDR3 protein. Of 470,000 or so distinct CDR3 sequences listed, roughly 18% were seen once; the top ten hold approximately 13%. This sequence originates from an adult woman who had mild COVID-19 (a few samples of this study predate the infection). Cell type and time point are not known. The rearrangement joins TRBV12-3 or TRBV12-4 to TRBJ1-1; no clear D gene. The sequenced sample consisted of PBMCs or a T cell subset sorted from them (not recorded which). The CDR3 reads CASSSPVDYTEAFF. CDR3 DNA sequence: TGTGCCAGCAGTTCCCCAGTCGACTACACTGAAGCTTTCTTT.